These 21 T cell receptor beta chains share one sample of origin, sequenced in a study of blood T cell repertoires in COVID-19. The protocol was immunoSEQ multiplex PCR, while the TCRdb copy is restricted to in-frame clones and leaves out a portion. The table has hundreds of thousands of clones, about 85% seen once. The specimen sequenced was peripheral blood. Receptors originate from a woman aged 18-29 years who had recovered from COVID-19.

The chain links TRBV6-6 to TRBJ2-2, with D possibly TRBD1 on 5 matching bases. Germline V gives CDR1 MNHNY, CDR2 SVGAGI (reference sequence). Trimming pared 1 base from V and 4 bases from J, leaving 13 bases between. The CDR3 is 16 amino acids. The CDR3 region has the DNA TGTGCCAGCAGTTACTTCGCCCAGGGAAGCACCGGGGAGCTGTTTTTT. Its translation: CASSYFAQGSTGELFF.

The CDR3 loop is CSGAENTEAFF. The DNA for the CDR3 is TGCAGCGGAGCCGAGAACACTGAAGCTTTCTTT. This chain uses TRBV29-1 with TRBJ1-1; D ambiguous. The length of the CDR3 is 11 residues. The ends were cut back, 7 bases at V and 1 base at J, with 7 bases in the middle. CDR1 is SQVTM and CDR2 is ANQGSEA in the germline V gene.

The CDR3 spells CASSMGTATDTQYF. As DNA, the CDR3 is TGTGCCAGCAGCATGGGGACAGCGACAGATACGCAGTATTTT. The chain couples TRBV9 to TRBJ2-3, with 7 bases identical to TRBD1. The CDR3 sequence is 14 residues long. Germline CDR1 SGDLS, CDR2 YYNGEE. The junction had 5 bases not matched to a gene; V was cut back by 4 bases and J by 3 bases.

As for this clone: The same CDR3 arises from other DNA sequences in this sample as well. The CDR3 region has the DNA TGTGCCAGCAGCTTGGACAGGGGAGACACCATATATTTT. It codes for CASSLDRGDTIYF. The rearrangement links TRBV5-5 to TRBJ1-3; TRBD1 matches at 7 bases. Per the germline V gene, CDR1 is SGHKS and CDR2 is YYEKEE (reference sequence). The CDR3 sequence is 13 residues long. V was clipped by 0 bases and J by 8 bases; unmatched bases: 2.

The chain recombines TRBV5-4 with TRBJ1-6; D call uncertain. Per the germline V gene, CDR1 is SGHNT and CDR2 is YYREEE (reference sequence). The CDR3 is 14 amino acids. Trimming took 1 base from V and 5 from J, leaving 7 bases between them. CDR3 region: CASSLTQNNSPLHF. In DNA, the CDR3 is TGTGCCAGCAGCTTGACACAAAATAATTCACCCCTCCACTTT.

V usage is TRBV14 and J usage is TRBJ2-1, with 12 bases identical to TRBD2. Per the germline V gene, CDR1 is SGHDN and CDR2 is FVKESK. Trimming cost V 4 bases and J 7 bases; bases outside gene matches: 5. The CDR3 consists of 15 residues. DNA of the CDR3: TGTGCCAGCAGCCGTTGGACTAGCGGGGAGAATGAGCAGTTCTTC. It is translated as CASSRWTSGENEQFF.

The chain recombines TRBV2 with TRBJ1-6, with a possible D match to TRBD1 (5 bases). The CDR3 is 15 amino acids. Germline values: CDR1 SNHLY, CDR2 FYNNEI. Trimming removed 6 bases from V and 6 bases from J, with 15 bases in between. For the CDR3, the DNA is TGTGCCAGCAGACGCCTGGCGGGACTTAATTCACCCCTCCACTTT. It encodes CASRRLAGLNSPLHF. The full variable domain, its missing parts supplied by reference TRBV2 and TRBJ1-6, is EPEVTQTPSHQVTQMGQEVILRCVPISNHLYFYWYRQILGQKVEFLVSFYNNEISEKSEIFDDQFSVERPDGSNFTLKIRSTKLEDSAMYFCASRRLAGLNSPLHFGNGTRLTVT.

This clone turned up a few times. The gene calls are TRBV21-1 and TRBJ2-1; TRBD2, the table's D call, lacks a check against the DNA. TRBV21-1 corresponds to a pseudogene. This CDR3 has 18 amino acids. DNA for the CDR3: TGTGCCAGCAGCCCTAGACAGGGTCCCGGGACTAGCGAGGCTGAGCAGTTCTTC. It translates to CASSPRQGPGTSEAEQFF.

The J gene is TRBJ1-6, the V gene TRBV27; D is uncertain. The CDR3 contains 16 residues. V was cut by 3 bases and J by 0 bases, with 9 bases left in between. The germline V gene has CDR1 MNHEY and CDR2 SMNVEV (reference sequence). CDR3 DNA sequence: TGTGCCAGCAGTTTCGAAGCAAGCTCCTATAATTCACCCCTCCACTTT. Protein: CASSFEASSYNSPLHF.

The chain links TRBV15 to TRBJ2-1, with D maybe TRBD2 (5 bases). Germline CDR1 is LNHNV and CDR2 is YYDKDF (reference sequence). The CDR3 totals 15 residues. V was trimmed by 4 bases and J by 0 bases, leaving 10 bases between them. CDR3 in DNA: TGTGCCACCAGCATCGGGGTGAGCTCCTACAATGAGCAGTTCTTC. It translates to CATSIGVSSYNEQFF.

V usage is TRBV7-9 and J usage is TRBJ2-7; D gene uncertain. The CDR3 sequence is 16 residues long. Deletions cut 4 bases from V and 0 bases from J, with 16 bases between. The germline V gene encodes CDR1 SEHNR and CDR2 FQNEAQ (reference sequence). The DNA of the CDR3 is TGTGCCAGCAGCTCTACCCGCGGCGCGAGCTCCTACGAGCAGTACTTC. The encoded protein is CASSSTRGASSYEQYF.

V is TRBV3-1 (or the pseudogene TRBV3-2) and J is TRBJ2-3, with 7 bases lining up with TRBD1. CDR1 and CDR2 (germline): LGHDT, YNNKEL (reference sequence). Trimming at V came to 4 bases and at J to 3 bases, leaving 4 bases not matched to a gene. The CDR3 runs to 14 residues. The CDR3 loop reads CASSPLQGTDTQYF. As DNA, the CDR3 is TGTGCCAGCAGCCCCCTACAGGGGACAGATACGCAGTATTTT.

The chain has TRBV9 and TRBJ2-1; 7 bases align to TRBD1. Germline V gene lookup returns CDR1 SGDLS and CDR2 YYNGEE. CDR3 length: 15 amino acids. V gave up 0 bases and J gave up 4 bases; unmatched junction bases: 4. The CDR3 nucleotides read TGTGCCAGCAGCGTAGAGGGGGCGCCTTACAATGAGCAGTTCTTC. It specifies CASSVEGAPYNEQFF. The full variable domain, completed using reference TRBV9 and TRBJ2-1, is DSGVTQTPKHLITATGQRVTLRCSPRSGDLSVYWYQQSLDQGLQFLIQYYNGEERAKGNILERFSAQQFPDLHSELNLSSLELGDSALYFCASSVEGAPYNEQFFGPGTRLTVL.

For the CDR3, the DNA is TGTGCCAGCAGCGTAGGAGCAGGTGATGGCTACACCTTC. Encoded protein: CASSVGAGDGYTF. The gene calls are TRBV9 and TRBJ1-2, with unresolved D. CDR1 is SGDLS, CDR2 YYNGEE, per germline. Trimming stripped 0 bases from V and 6 bases from J, with 9 bases between. The CDR3 contains 13 residues. The complete variable domain, with remaining parts taken from reference TRBV9 and TRBJ1-2, reads DSGVTQTPKHLITATGQRVTLRCSPRSGDLSVYWYQQSLDQGLQFLIQYYNGEERAKGNILERFSAQQFPDLHSELNLSSLELGDSALYFCASSVGAGDGYTFGSGTRLTVV.

The rearrangement links TRBV11-3 to TRBJ2-1; TRBD2 aligns across 15 bases. This CDR3 spans 15 amino acids. The germline CDR1 and CDR2 sequences are SGHNT and YENEEA. J gave up 8 bases and V 4 bases, and 3 bases lay outside the gene matches. CDR3 sequence (DNA): TGTGCCAGCAGCTCTGGACTAGCGGGAGGGCATGAGCAGTTCTTC. Translating it yields CASSSGLAGGHEQFF.

About this clone: One end of the junction is discordant with germline, which a read error may explain. The chain joins TRBV2 to TRBJ2-7, with 9 bases matching TRBD2. This CDR3 is built from 14 residues. The V gene's germline CDR1 is SNHLY and CDR2 FYNNEI. The CDR3 bases are TGTGCCAGCAGGGAAGCGGGAGGCTCCTACGAGCAGTACTTC. Its protein product is CASREAGGSYEQYF. The full variable domain, rest sourced from reference TRBV2 and TRBJ2-7, is EPEVTQTPSHQVTQMGQEVILRCVPISNHLYFYWYRQILGQKVEFLVSFYNNEISEKSEIFDDQFSVERPDGSNFTLKIRSTKLEDSAMYFCASREAGGSYEQYFGPGTRLTVT.

In its sample, this clone was seen a few times. The rearrangement uses TRBV19 and TRBJ1-5; unclear D gene. This CDR3 contains 14 residues. V lost 4 bases and J lost 0, with 7 bases in between. Germline V CDR1 and CDR2: LNHDA, SQIVND (reference sequence). The CDR3 DNA reads TGTGCCAGTAGTACCGACATTAGCAATCAGCCCCAGCATTTT. It specifies CASSTDISNQPQHF.

The chain recombines TRBV18 with TRBJ1-1; 7 bases align to TRBD1. The CDR3 contains 14 residues. V was clipped by 2 bases and J by 1 base; unmatched bases: 1. Per germline, CDR1 KGHSH and CDR2 LQKENI. The CDR3 region is CASSPSGGNTEAFF. CDR3 DNA: TGTGCCAGCTCACCATCAGGGGGGAACACTGAAGCTTTCTTT.

This sequence joins TRBV11-1 and TRBJ2-7; 7 nucleotides line up with TRBD2. The CDR3 has 15 residues. The J segment lost 1 base and the V segment lost 4 bases, leaving 7 bases of the junction unmatched. Germline V gene sequence: CDR1 SGHAT, CDR2 FQDESV (reference sequence). CDR3 residues: CASSWAGTKSYEQYF. DNA for the CDR3: TGTGCCAGCAGCTGGGCCGGGACTAAATCCTACGAGCAGTACTTC.

The chain carries TRBV4-3 and TRBJ1-4; 10 bases align to TRBD1. This CDR3 is built from 16 residues. Trimming at V came to 0 bases and at J to 8 bases, leaving 6 bases not matched to a gene. Germline CDR1 LGHNA, CDR2 YSLEER. The CDR3 reads CASSQEGGQGSEKLFF. As DNA, the CDR3 is TGCGCCAGCAGCCAAGAAGGGGGACAGGGGAGCGAAAAACTGTTTTTT.

V usage is TRBV30 and J usage is TRBJ2-7, with D possibly being TRBD2 (6 bases). This CDR3 region has 13 residues. Trimming removed 7 bases from V and 5 bases from J, with 18 bases in between. Per the germline V gene, CDR1 is GTSNPN and CDR2 is SVGIG (reference sequence). The CDR3 bases are TGTGCCTCCGACTTGGGGGGAATTAACGAGCAGTACTTC. This codes for CASDLGGINEQYF.